This T cell receptor (beta chain) was obtained from a study of CD8+CD57+ T cells in acquired aplastic anemia. Remarks on this clonotype: Its antigen is unknown.

V was pared by 7 bases and J by 2 bases, with 12 bases between. CDR1 is SNHLY and CDR2 is FYNNEI in the germline V gene. The CDR3 spans 14 residues. It was genomic DNA that served as the template for profiling TCR beta VDJ and CDR3. Each CDR3 protein gets one entry after TCRdb re-called the reads with MiXCR. The data contain under 500,000 distinct CDR3 sequences, approximately 33% of them singletons. Those patients picked for sequencing had displayed CD8+CD57+ cell expansion on flow cytometry. Study observations and caveats: In CD8+ cells, Simpson's diversity showed no significant difference between patients and controls.

Source material: sorted CD4+, CD8+, or CD8+CD57+ T cells (not recorded which) from PBMCs. This sequence was found in a human donor with aplastic anemia. This sequence joins TRBV2 and TRBJ2-1; perhaps TRBD2 as D (7 bases). The CDR3 region has the DNA TGTGCCAGCATTGGGGGGGGCCCCTACAATGAGCAGTTCTTC. It encodes CASIGGGPYNEQFF.